The clone carrying this T cell receptor beta chain appeared a few times. This record belongs to a study of T-cell memory formation after mild COVID-19. Unmatched junction bases numbered 1, after V lost 6 bases and J lost 0 bases. The CDR3 has 14 amino acids. Germline-derived CDR1 and CDR2 are PRHDT and FYEKMQ (reference sequence). TCRdb passed the 5' RACE reads through MiXCR, listing each CDR3 protein once. The data contain 350,000 to 450,000 distinct CDR3 sequences, around 20% of them singletons. V usage is TRBV13 and J usage is TRBJ2-3; TRBD2 matches at 9 bases. Specimen: PBMCs or a T cell subset sorted from them (not recorded which). The TCR comes from an adult woman who had mild COVID-19 (a few samples of this study predate the infection). Cell type and time point are not known. The CDR3 is CASSSGRSTDTQYF. The CDR3 nucleotides read TGTGCCAGCAGTAGCGGGAGAAGCACAGATACGCAGTATTTT.